The next 29 T cell receptor beta chains were all read from a single sample in a study of blood T cell repertoires in COVID-19. Some clones are missing from TCRdb's copy, which holds only in-frame ones; the method was immunoSEQ multiplex PCR. This sample yields 120,000 to 150,000 clones, of which around 87% are seen a single time; about 6.5% belongs to the top ten. The sequenced material came from peripheral blood. The origin of the receptors is a man aged 80 or over with acute or convalescent COVID-19.

The chain combines TRBV20-1 with TRBJ2-3; D is uncertain. The CDR3 totals 10 residues. Trimming pared 6 bases from V and 3 bases from J, leaving 4 bases between. From germline, CDR1 is DFQATT and CDR2 SNEGSKA (reference sequence). The CDR3 DNA follows: TGCAGTGCCCGGACAGATACGCAGTATTTT. Protein: CSARTDTQYF.

Only a few counts were recorded for this clone. V is TRBV19 and J is TRBJ1-2, with D perhaps matching TRBD1 (5 bases). Germline V gene sequence: CDR1 LNHDA, CDR2 SQIVND (reference sequence). Trimming shortened V by 3 bases and J by 4 bases, and 15 bases separated the two germline ends. This CDR3 comprises 15 residues. The CDR3, as DNA: TGTGCCAGTAGTATGACAGCGACGGGTCCCTATGGCTACACCTTC. Protein: CASSMTATGPYGYTF. The variable domain in full, completed from reference TRBV19 and TRBJ1-2, reads DGGITQSPKYLFRKEGQNVTLSCEQNLNHDAMYWYRQDPGQGLRLIYYSQIVNDFQKGDIAEGYSVSREKKESFPLTVTSAQKNPTAFYLCASSMTATGPYGYTFGSGTRLTVV.

This rearrangement joins TRBV15 to TRBJ1-5, with 7 nucleotides matching TRBD1. Germline lookup yields CDR1 LNHNV and CDR2 YYDKDF (reference sequence). The CDR3 loop spans 16 amino acids. V shed 5 bases and J 3 bases; nucleotides not matched to a gene: 10. The CDR3 DNA sequence: TGTGCCACCAGCGTCCCGGGACAGCCTATCAATCAGCCCCAGCATTTT. Protein product: CATSVPGQPINQPQHF.

The chain is built from TRBV28 and TRBJ1-5; D is possibly TRBD1 (6 bases). This CDR3 has 15 residues. Germline V CDR1 and CDR2: MDHEN, SYDVKM. The ends were cut back, 4 bases at V and 7 bases at J, with 17 bases in the middle. The CDR3 bases are TGTGCCAGCAGTTACTCCCTTACAGGGTTCCAGCCCCAGCATTTT. This translates into CASSYSLTGFQPQHF.

This clone appeared once. The chain is built from TRBV6-1 and TRBJ2-7, with 7 bases that match TRBD2. The CDR3 sequence is 15 residues long. V trimming: 0 bases; J trimming: 4 bases; junction bases outside the gene matches: 6. CDR1 and CDR2 (germline): MNHNS, SASEGT. This chain's CDR3 is CASSEAAGFGYEQYF. For the CDR3, the DNA is TGTGCCAGCAGTGAAGCAGCGGGATTCGGTTACGAGCAGTACTTC.

The chain recombines TRBV3-1 (or the pseudogene TRBV3-2) with TRBJ1-5, with unresolved D. The CDR3 is 12 residues long. Germline V lookup: CDR1 LGHDT, CDR2 YNNKEL (reference sequence). The germline V and J ends were trimmed by 8 bases and 7 bases, with 12 bases remaining between them. CDR3 amino acids: CASGSGNQPQHF. Here the CDR3 DNA reads TGTGCCAGCGGAAGCGGGAACCAGCCCCAGCATTTT.

V usage is TRBV7-3 and J usage is TRBJ2-3; 12 nucleotides match TRBD2. The J segment lost 6 bases and the V segment lost 2 bases, leaving 3 bases of the junction unmatched. The CDR3 consists of 15 residues. Germline CDR1 SGHTA, CDR2 FQGTGA. The CDR3 coding sequence is TGTGCCAGCAGCTTAGCTAGCGGGAGGGTCGATACGCAGTATTTT. Its translation is CASSLASGRVDTQYF.

The chain uses TRBV29-1 and TRBJ2-2; 13 positions agree with TRBD2. Germline V gene data show CDR1 as SQVTM and CDR2 as ANQGSEA. The CDR3 is made up of 14 amino acids. V was pared by 6 bases and J by 4 bases, with 2 bases of the junction left unmatched. CDR3 sequence (DNA): TGCAGCGTACGGACTAGCGGGAGCACCGGGGAGCTGTTTTTT. The encoded protein is CSVRTSGSTGELFF.

The chain combines TRBV6-6 with TRBJ2-7; TRBD1 matches at 7 bases. Germline values: CDR1 MNHNY, CDR2 SVGAGI (reference sequence). The CDR3 contains 14 residues. Trimming took 5 bases from V and 5 from J; bases not matched to a gene: 9. Written as DNA, the CDR3 is TGTGCCAGCAGTCAGGGACAGTCGCTCAACGAGCAGTACTTC. It yields the protein CASSQGQSLNEQYF.

This chain connects TRBV19 to TRBJ2-6; D gene unclear. CDR1 is LNHDA and CDR2 is SQIVND in the germline V gene (reference sequence). The CDR3 length is 14 residues. V was trimmed by 7 bases and J by 0 bases, leaving 7 bases between them. The CDR3 is CASKWSSGANVLTF. Written as DNA, the CDR3 is TGTGCCAGTAAATGGAGCTCTGGGGCCAACGTCCTGACTTTC.

This chain uses TRBV14 with TRBJ2-2; D remains unclear. Germline CDR1 and CDR2: SGHDN and FVKESK. V was shortened by 6 bases and J by 9 bases, with 8 bases between the two germline ends. The CDR3 spans 11 residues. The CDR3 sequence: CASRGPRELFF. The CDR3, as DNA: TGTGCCAGCAGGGGCCCCAGGGAGCTGTTTTTT.

The rearrangement links TRBV11-3 to TRBJ1-6, with D possibly being TRBD1 (6 bases). Germline CDR1 SGHNT, CDR2 YENEEA. With 2 bases removed from V and 7 bases from J, the gap between germline ends came to 9 bases. This CDR3 is built from 14 residues. CDR3 nucleotides: TGTGCCAGCAGCTTATCAGGGGCGAATTCACCCCTCCACTTT. Its protein is CASSLSGANSPLHF.

The chain combines TRBV7-2 with TRBJ1-3; 12 bases align to TRBD1. CDR1 SGHTA and CDR2 FQGNSA come from the germline V gene. The V and J ends lost 5 bases and 2 bases, in that order; junction bases with no gene match: 7. This CDR3 has 17 amino acids. As DNA, the CDR3 is TGTGCCAGCAGCGCGGGACAGGGGGCCGGCACTGGAAACACCATATATTTT. Its protein product is CASSAGQGAGTGNTIYF.

The chain employs TRBV10-1 and TRBJ1-1; D is unresolved. The CDR3 has 14 residues. V lost 3 bases and J 0 bases, leaving 8 bases between the germline ends. Germline V lookup: CDR1 WNHNN, CDR2 SYGVQD (reference sequence). The CDR3 nucleotides are TGCGCCAGCAGTGATCCGGGGATGAACACTGAAGCTTTCTTT. It encodes CASSDPGMNTEAFF.

Concerning this clone: Compared with germline, one end of the junction differs, possibly owing to a read error. This rearrangement joins TRBV3-1 (or the pseudogene TRBV3-2) to TRBJ2-5, with D maybe TRBD2 (7 bases). The CDR3 is made up of 14 amino acids. From germline, CDR1 is LGHDT and CDR2 YNNKEL (reference sequence). In DNA form, the CDR3 reads TGTACCAGCAGCCGTGAGGGGGGGCCAGAGACCCAGTACTTC. It codes for CTSSREGGPETQYF.

This chain links TRBV7-9 with TRBJ1-4; D perhaps matches TRBD1 (6 bases). The CDR3 runs to 16 residues. Germline lookup yields CDR1 SEHNR and CDR2 FQNEAQ (reference sequence). V lost 3 bases, J lost 5 bases, and 16 bases lay in between. The CDR3, as DNA: TGTGCCAGCAGCTTGGGACAACTCAATTCCAATGAAAAACTGTTTTTT. Amino acids: CASSLGQLNSNEKLFF.

CDR3 amino acids: CASSPTGVGNTEAFF. For the CDR3, the DNA is TGTGCCAGCAGCCCCACCGGGGTGGGGAACACTGAAGCTTTCTTT. This chain joins TRBV11-2 and TRBJ1-1; D remains ambiguous. CDR3 length equals 15 residues. V was shortened by 5 bases and J by 1 base, with 14 bases between the two germline ends. Per the germline V gene, CDR1 is SGHAT and CDR2 is FQNNGV.

The table lists this clone with a count of one. The chain combines TRBV6-1 with TRBJ1-6, with TRBD1 as a possible D gene (6 bases). CDR1 and CDR2 (germline): MNHNS, SASEGT. Trimming pared 2 bases from V and 4 bases from J, leaving 9 bases between. The CDR3 runs to 15 residues. Written as DNA, the CDR3 is TGTGCCAGCAGTGAAACCGGACAGTATAATTCACCCCTCCACTTT. It codes for CASSETGQYNSPLHF.

The genes are TRBV15 and TRBJ2-5; 7 nucleotides align to TRBD1. J was trimmed by 13 bases and V by 0 bases; bases with no gene match: 8. CDR3 length equals 13 residues. Per the germline V gene, CDR1 is LNHNV and CDR2 is YYDKDF (reference sequence). CDR3 residues: CATSRDRTGQRYF. The CDR3, as DNA: TGTGCCACCAGCAGAGATAGGACAGGCCAGAGGTACTTC.

The chain has TRBV6-1 and TRBJ1-5; 9 nucleotides line up with TRBD1. The CDR3 has 16 amino acids. V lost 3 bases to trimming and J lost 4 bases; unmatched junction nucleotides: 7. Germline V gene sequence: CDR1 MNHNS, CDR2 SASEGT. CDR3 in amino acids: CASSEVQGALNQPQHF. CDR3 bases: TGTGCCAGCAGTGAGGTACAGGGGGCCCTTAATCAGCCCCAGCATTTT.

The chain couples TRBV3-1 (or the pseudogene TRBV3-2) to TRBJ2-1; D perhaps matches TRBD2 (5 bases). This CDR3 comprises 14 residues. The V and J ends lost 4 bases and 8 bases respectively, with 15 bases between them. Germline assignment: CDR1 LGHDT and CDR2 YNNKEL (reference sequence). The CDR3 DNA reads as TGTGCCAGCAGCCCGTTGCTAGCTGCTGATGAGCAGTTCTTC. Protein: CASSPLLAADEQFF.

The chain links TRBV28 to TRBJ1-6; no definite D call. There are 16 residues in the CDR3. Germline CDR1 MDHEN, CDR2 SYDVKM. V dropped 3 bases and J dropped 0 bases, with 9 bases sitting between them. In nucleotides, the CDR3 is TGTGCCAGCAGTTTGGGAGGATTCTCCTATAATTCACCCCTCCACTTT. Translation: CASSLGGFSYNSPLHF.

This clone was picked up a small number of times. The J gene is TRBJ1-1, the V gene TRBV5-6, with 10 bases fitting TRBD1. Germline CDR1 and CDR2: SGHDT and YYEEEE. J gave up 4 bases and V 1 base, and 13 bases lay outside the gene matches. The CDR3 runs to 18 residues. The CDR3 region has the DNA TGTGCCAGCAGCTTGTTTTCAGTGGGACAGGGGTGGGGCACTGAAGCTTTCTTT. This codes for CASSLFSVGQGWGTEAFF.

This chain uses TRBV10-3 with TRBJ1-2, with a tentative D call TRBD1 (5 bases). With 10 bases removed from V and 4 bases from J, the gap between germline ends came to 13 bases. The CDR3 is 12 amino acids. The germline V gene has CDR1 ENHRY and CDR2 SYGVKD. CDR3 residues: CATGTTGYGYTF. CDR3 DNA: TGTGCCACAGGAACCACAGGCTATGGCTACACCTTC.

The rearrangement uses TRBV5-1 and TRBJ2-5, with D perhaps matching TRBD1 (5 bases). Trimming removed 2 bases from V and 0 bases from J, with 8 bases in between. Germline CDR1 and CDR2: SGHRS and YFSETQ. The CDR3 sequence is 14 residues long. This chain's CDR3 is CASSFDSNQETQYF. The DNA of the CDR3 is TGCGCCAGCAGCTTTGACAGTAACCAAGAGACCCAGTACTTC.

V usage is TRBV10-2 and J usage is TRBJ1-5; 10 bases line up with TRBD1. V lost 3 bases and J lost 6; bases outside the gene matches: 8. The CDR3 is 16 residues long. Germline-derived CDR1 and CDR2 are WSHSY and SAAADI. The CDR3 DNA is TGCGCCAGCAGTGACATAATGACAGGGGGCATTCAGCCCCAGCATTTT. Protein: CASSDIMTGGIQPQHF.

This rearrangement joins TRBV27 to TRBJ1-3, with D unclear. The CDR3 extends over 16 amino acids. Trimming took off 5 bases at V and 0 bases at J, with 14 bases between the two ends. Germline CDR1 MNHEY, CDR2 SMNVEV (reference sequence). This CDR3 reads CASSPKMRSSGNTIYF. The CDR3 nucleotides are TGTGCCAGCAGTCCCAAGATGAGAAGCTCTGGAAACACCATATATTTT.

V usage is TRBV7-9 and J usage is TRBJ1-3; D remains unclear. This CDR3 is 12 amino acids long. Trimming took off 11 bases at V and 3 bases at J, with 11 bases between the two ends. Germline values: CDR1 SEHNR, CDR2 FQNEAQ (reference sequence). The CDR3 sequence: CASGRGGNTIYF. The CDR3 DNA is TGTGCCTCCGGGCGGGGTGGAAACACCATATATTTT.

The V and J genes are TRBV2 and TRBJ1-1, with 8 bases aligning to TRBD1. The junction had 12 bases not matched to a gene; V was cut back by 5 bases and J by 1 base. This CDR3 region has 17 residues. CDR1 is SNHLY, CDR2 FYNNEI, per germline. The chain's CDR3 is CASSPREGGQGNTEAFF. The CDR3 DNA reads as TGTGCCAGCAGTCCAAGGGAGGGCGGACAGGGGAACACTGAAGCTTTCTTT. Using reference TRBV2 and TRBJ1-1 for the parts outside the CDR3, the full variable domain is EPEVTQTPSHQVTQMGQEVILRCVPISNHLYFYWYRQILGQKVEFLVSFYNNEISEKSEIFDDQFSVERPDGSNFTLKIRSTKLEDSAMYFCASSPREGGQGNTEAFFGQGTRLTVV.